The 3 T cell receptor beta chains given below trace back to one sample, sequenced in a study of cytomegalovirus exposure and HLA in healthy donors. The repertoire was sequenced with immunoSEQ multiplex PCR; TCRdb's copy has only in-frame clones and lacks some. The sample records about 310,000 clones, roughly 86% being singletons. Sequenced material: PBMCs. The receptors derive from a man aged 30 to 39 in good health and CMV-seronegative.

This clone was observed once. This chain connects TRBV19 to TRBJ2-5, with D perhaps matching TRBD2 (6 bases). This CDR3 has 15 amino acids. The germline V gene has CDR1 LNHDA and CDR2 SQIVND (reference sequence). V dropped 6 bases and J dropped 2 bases, with 16 bases sitting between them. The CDR3 here is CASSATGVIQETQYF. The CDR3 bases are TGTGCCAGTAGCGCCACGGGGGTAATACAAGAGACCCAGTACTTC.

This chain links TRBV18 with TRBJ1-2; the match to TRBD1 covers 7 bases. The length of the CDR3 is 14 residues. Trimming took 6 bases from V and 8 from J; bases not matched to a gene: 12. CDR1 KGHSH and CDR2 LQKENI come from the germline V gene. The CDR3, as DNA: TGTGCCAGCTCGCCGGACAGGACTATGGTCGGCTACACCTTC. Translated: CASSPDRTMVGYTF.

The gene calls are TRBV4-1 and TRBJ2-1; 8 bases agree with TRBD2. The germline gives CDR1 MGHRA, CDR2 YSYEKL. The CDR3 runs to 17 residues. J lost 0 bases, V lost 1 base, and 5 bases had no gene match. The CDR3 spells CASSQGGGGSSYNEQFF. CDR3 sequence (DNA): TGCGCCAGCAGCCAAGGTGGCGGGGGGAGCTCCTACAATGAGCAGTTCTTC.